The 3 T cell receptor beta chains below all came from one sample that was sequenced in a study of T cells after yellow fever vaccination. TCRdb independently ran MiXCR on the 5' RACE reads; one entry per CDR3 protein. The sample comprises roughly 240,000 distinct CDR3 sequences, over 6.5% of which are singletons, and 1.1% rests with the top ten. Sequenced material: CD4+ T cells sorted from PBMCs, taken on the day of the yellow fever booster vaccination. The receptors here all came from a man aged 25-40 years who received the YFV17D yellow fever vaccine.

The chain links TRBV20-1 to TRBJ2-3; D is uncertain. CDR1 and CDR2 from the germline V gene are DFQATT and SNEGSKA (reference sequence). This CDR3 is 15 amino acids long. Trimming took 1 base from V and 0 from J, leaving 11 bases between them. In DNA, the CDR3 is TGCAGTGCTAGAGCGGTTAGCACTAGCACAGATACGCAGTATTTT. Translation gives CSARAVSTSTDTQYF.

The J gene is TRBJ1-1, the V gene TRBV10-3; 12 nucleotides match TRBD1. V was pared by 9 bases and J by 5 bases, with 4 bases of the junction left unmatched. Per germline, CDR1 ENHRY and CDR2 SYGVKD. CDR3 length: 13 residues. The CDR3 nucleotides are TGTGCCATTGGGACAGGGGGCATAACTGAAGCTTTCTTT. It encodes CAIGTGGITEAFF.

Of note for this clonotype: Its ends do not fully match the called genes, so a read error is possible. The V and J genes are TRBV7-2 and TRBJ2-7, with unresolved D. This CDR3 comprises 12 residues. Germline loops: CDR1 SGHTA, CDR2 FQGNSA. CDR3 sequence: CASSSTGYDQYF. In nucleotides, the CDR3 is TGTGCCAGCAGCTCCACTGGTTACGATCAGTACTTC.